This T cell receptor beta chain is from a study of PD-1 blockade in classical Hodgkin lymphoma. Time point here: cycle 4 day 1 (C4D1), after less than seven weeks of nivolumab. Following autologous stem cell transplantation, relapse occurred in every patient, and exposure to brentuximab vedotin varied. CDR1 is GTSNPN, CDR2 SVGIG, per germline (reference sequence). The CDR3 spans 14 residues. The V end lost 0 bases, the J end lost 7 bases, and 12 bases lay between the germline ends. Profiled with immunoSEQ multiplex PCR; TCRdb holds only in-frame clones, not every one. The sample contains approximately 21,000 clones, around 83% of which appear only once. In its sample, this clone was seen once.

The J gene is TRBJ2-2, the V gene TRBV30, with a possible D match to TRBD2 (6 bases). The source was peripheral blood mononuclear cells (PBMCs), collected before the fourth cycle of nivolumab. This clonotype was obtained from a human donor with classical Hodgkin lymphoma. CDR3 residues: CAWSVSAEGGELFF. In DNA, the CDR3 is TGTGCCTGGAGTGTGTCTGCGGAGGGCGGGGAGCTGTTTTTT.